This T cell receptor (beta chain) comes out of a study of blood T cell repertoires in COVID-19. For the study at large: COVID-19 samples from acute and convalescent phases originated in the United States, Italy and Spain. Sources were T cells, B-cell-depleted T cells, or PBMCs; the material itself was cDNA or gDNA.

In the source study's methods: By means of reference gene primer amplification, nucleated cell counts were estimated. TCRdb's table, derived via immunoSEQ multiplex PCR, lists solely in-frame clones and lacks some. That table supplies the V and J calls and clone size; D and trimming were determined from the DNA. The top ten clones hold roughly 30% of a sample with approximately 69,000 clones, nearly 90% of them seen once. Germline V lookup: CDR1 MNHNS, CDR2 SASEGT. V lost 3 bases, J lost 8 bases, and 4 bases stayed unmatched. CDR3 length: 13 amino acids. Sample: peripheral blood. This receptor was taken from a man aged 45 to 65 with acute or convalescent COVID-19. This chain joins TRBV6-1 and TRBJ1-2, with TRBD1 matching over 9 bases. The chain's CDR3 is CASSEWTGAGYTF. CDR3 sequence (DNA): TGTGCCAGCAGTGAGTGGACAGGGGCGGGCTACACCTTC.